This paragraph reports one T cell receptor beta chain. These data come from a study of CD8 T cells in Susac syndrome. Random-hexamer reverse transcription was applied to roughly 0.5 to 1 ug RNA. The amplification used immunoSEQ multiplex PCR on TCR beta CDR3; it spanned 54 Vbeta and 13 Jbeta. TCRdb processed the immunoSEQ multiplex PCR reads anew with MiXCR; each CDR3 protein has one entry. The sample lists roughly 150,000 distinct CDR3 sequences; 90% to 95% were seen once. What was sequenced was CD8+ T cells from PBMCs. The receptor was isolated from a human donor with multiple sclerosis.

The CDR3 loop reads CASSTVRYIQSRANVLTF. CDR3 bases: TGTGCCAGCAGTACAGTTCGTTACATACAAAGTCGGGCCAACGTCCTGACTTTC. This chain links TRBV2 with TRBJ2-6; D is unresolved. The length of the CDR3 is 18 residues. Trimming removed 5 bases at V and 5 bases at J, with 22 bases between. CDR1 is SNHLY, CDR2 FYNNEI, per germline.